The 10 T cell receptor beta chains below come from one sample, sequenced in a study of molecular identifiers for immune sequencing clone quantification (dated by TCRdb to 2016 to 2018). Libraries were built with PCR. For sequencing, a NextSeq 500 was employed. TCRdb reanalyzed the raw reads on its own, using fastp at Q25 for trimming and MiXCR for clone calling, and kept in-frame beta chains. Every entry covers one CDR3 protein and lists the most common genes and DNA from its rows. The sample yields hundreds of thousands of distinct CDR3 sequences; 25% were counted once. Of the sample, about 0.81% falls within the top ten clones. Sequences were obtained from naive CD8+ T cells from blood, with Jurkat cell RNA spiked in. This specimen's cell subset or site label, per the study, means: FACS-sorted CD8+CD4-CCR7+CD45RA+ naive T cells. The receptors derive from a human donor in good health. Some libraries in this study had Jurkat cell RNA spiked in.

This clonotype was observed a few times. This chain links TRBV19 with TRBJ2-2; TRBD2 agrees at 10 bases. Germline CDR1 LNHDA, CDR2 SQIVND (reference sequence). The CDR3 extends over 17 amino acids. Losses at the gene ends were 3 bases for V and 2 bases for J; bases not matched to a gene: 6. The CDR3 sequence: CASSISGGRSNTGELFF. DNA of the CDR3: TGTGCCAGTAGTATTAGCGGGGGGCGGAGTAACACCGGGGAGCTGTTTTTT.

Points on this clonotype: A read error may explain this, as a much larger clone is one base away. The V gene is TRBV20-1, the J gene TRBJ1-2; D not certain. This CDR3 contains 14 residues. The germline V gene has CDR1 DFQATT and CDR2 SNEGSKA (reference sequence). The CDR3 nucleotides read TGCTGTGCTAGAGATAGGAGAGAAGACTATGGCTACACCTTC. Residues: CCARDRREDYGYTF.

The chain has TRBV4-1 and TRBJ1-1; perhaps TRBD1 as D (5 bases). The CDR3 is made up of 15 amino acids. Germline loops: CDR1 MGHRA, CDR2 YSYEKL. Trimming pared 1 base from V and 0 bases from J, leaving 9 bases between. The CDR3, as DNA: TGCGCCAGCAGCCAAGTGGGACCCATGAACACTGAAGCTTTCTTT. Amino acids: CASSQVGPMNTEAFF.

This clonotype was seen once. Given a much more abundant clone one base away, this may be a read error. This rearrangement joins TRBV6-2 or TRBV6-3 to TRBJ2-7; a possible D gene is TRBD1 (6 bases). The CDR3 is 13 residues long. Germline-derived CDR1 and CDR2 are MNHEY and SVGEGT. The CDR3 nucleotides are TGTGCCAGCAGGGGACAAATCTCCTGCGAGCAGTACTTC. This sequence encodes CASRGQISCEQYF.

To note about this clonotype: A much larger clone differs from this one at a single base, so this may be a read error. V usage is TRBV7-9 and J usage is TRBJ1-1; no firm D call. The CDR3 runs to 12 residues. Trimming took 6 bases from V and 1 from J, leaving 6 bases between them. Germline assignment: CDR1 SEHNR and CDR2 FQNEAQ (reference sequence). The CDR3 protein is CASRDSNTEAFF. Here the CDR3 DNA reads TGTGCCAGCAGGGACTCGAACACTGAAGCTTTCTTT. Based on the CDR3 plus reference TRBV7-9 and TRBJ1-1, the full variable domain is DTGVSQNPRHKITKRGQNVTFRCDPISEHNRLYWYRQTLGQGPEFLTYFQNEAQLEKSRLLSDRFSAERPKGSFSTLEIQRTEQGDSAMYLCASRDSNTEAFFGQGTRLTVV.

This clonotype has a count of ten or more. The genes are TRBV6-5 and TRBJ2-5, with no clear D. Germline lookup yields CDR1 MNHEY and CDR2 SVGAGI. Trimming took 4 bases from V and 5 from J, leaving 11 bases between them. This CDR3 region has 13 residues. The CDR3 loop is CASSSWVQETQYF. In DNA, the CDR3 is TGTGCCAGCAGTTCTTGGGTTCAGGAGACCCAGTACTTC.

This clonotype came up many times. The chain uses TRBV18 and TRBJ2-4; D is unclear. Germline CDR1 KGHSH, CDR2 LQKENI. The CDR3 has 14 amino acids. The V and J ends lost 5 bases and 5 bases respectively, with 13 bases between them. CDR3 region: CASSDPQAQNIQYF. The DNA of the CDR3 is TGTGCCAGCTCAGATCCCCAGGCACAAAACATTCAGTACTTC.

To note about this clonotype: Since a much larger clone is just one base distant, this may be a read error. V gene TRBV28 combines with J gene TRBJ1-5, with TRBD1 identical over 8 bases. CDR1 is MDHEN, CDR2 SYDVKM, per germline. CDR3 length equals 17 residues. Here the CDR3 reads CVSSPLRPGGPNQPQHF. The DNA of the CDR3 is TGTGTCAGCAGCCCCCTCCGCCCAGGGGGCCCCAATCAGCCCCAGCATTTT.

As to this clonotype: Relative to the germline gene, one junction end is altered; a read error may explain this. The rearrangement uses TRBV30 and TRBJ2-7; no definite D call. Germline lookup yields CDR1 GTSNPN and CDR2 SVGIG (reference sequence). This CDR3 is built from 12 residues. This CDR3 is CAWSATTGVPDF. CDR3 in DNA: TGTGCCTGGAGTGCTACTACGGGTGTCCCCGATTTC.

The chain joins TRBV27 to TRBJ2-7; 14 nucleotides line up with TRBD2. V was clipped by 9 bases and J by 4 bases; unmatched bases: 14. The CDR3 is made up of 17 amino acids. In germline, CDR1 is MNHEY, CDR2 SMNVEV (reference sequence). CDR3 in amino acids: CARSLGLAGGARYEQYF. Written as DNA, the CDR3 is TGTGCCAGAAGTCTCGGACTAGCGGGGGGTGCTCGGTACGAGCAGTACTTC.